The 21 T cell receptor beta chains presented below share a single source sample, sequenced in a study of response to subunit inactivated influenza vaccine. TCRdb ran MiXCR on the RT-PCR reads and lists one entry per CDR3 protein. Here the sample spans around 200,000 distinct CDR3 sequences, about 9.3% being singletons. Sequenced material: non-naive T cells sorted from PBMCs, taken on the day of vaccination. Receptor source: a man aged 45-65 years who received an inactivated influenza vaccine.

This clonotype was seen many times. The V call is TRBV7-2, the J call TRBJ1-2; a weak D match, TRBD1 (5 bases). Germline CDR1 and CDR2: SGHTA and FQGNSA. The CDR3 is 16 amino acids. Trimming pared 5 bases from V and 0 bases from J, leaving 16 bases between. The CDR3 protein is CASSLSGGIPNYGYTF. The CDR3 DNA sequence: TGTGCCAGCAGCCTTAGTGGGGGGATACCTAACTATGGCTACACCTTC.

This clonotype occurred a few times. This chain connects TRBV9 to TRBJ2-1; no definite D call. Germline assignment: CDR1 SGDLS and CDR2 YYNGEE. V shed 4 bases and J shed 5 bases, with 16 bases lying between them. This CDR3 is 15 amino acids long. The DNA of the CDR3 is TGTGCCAGCAGCCCCCGCCGCAGGCTGCACAATGAGCAGTTCTTC. The encoded protein is CASSPRRRLHNEQFF.

There are a few counts of this clonotype. V gene TRBV7-9 combines with J gene TRBJ1-2, with TRBD1 as a possible D gene (5 bases). This CDR3 has 14 amino acids. Germline loops: CDR1 SEHNR, CDR2 FQNEAQ (reference sequence). Trimming shortened V by 5 bases and J by 6 bases, and 16 bases separated the two germline ends. In DNA, the CDR3 is TGTGCCAGCAGCACCCGGTGGGGCTTCGATGGCTACACCTTC. Its translation: CASSTRWGFDGYTF. Full variable domain (outside the CDR3, taken from reference TRBV7-9 and TRBJ1-2): DTGVSQNPRHKITKRGQNVTFRCDPISEHNRLYWYRQTLGQGPEFLTYFQNEAQLEKSRLLSDRFSAERPKGSFSTLEIQRTEQGDSAMYLCASSTRWGFDGYTFGSGTRLTVV.

DNA for the CDR3: TGTGCCAGCAGTTACGGGTGGGGGGCTAATGAAAAACTGTTTTTT. The encoded protein is CASSYGWGANEKLFF. The gene calls are TRBV6-5 and TRBJ1-4; a possible D gene is TRBD1 (5 bases). Germline values: CDR1 MNHEY, CDR2 SVGAGI. Trimming removed 2 bases from V and 3 bases from J, with 10 bases in between. This CDR3 has 15 amino acids.

This clonotype was seen a handful of times. The genes are TRBV6-2 or TRBV6-3 and TRBJ1-5; 12 nucleotides agree with TRBD1. The ends lost 0 bases at V and 7 bases at J; junction bases unmatched: 7. The CDR3 runs to 17 residues. Per the germline V gene, CDR1 is MNHEY and CDR2 is SVGEGT. CDR3 loop: CASSYSGTGGLRQPQHF. In nucleotides, the CDR3 is TGTGCCAGCAGTTACTCAGGGACAGGGGGCCTCCGGCAGCCCCAGCATTTT.

In this sample, this clonotype turned up a few times. The rearrangement uses TRBV28 and TRBJ1-2; D perhaps matches TRBD1 (5 bases). CDR1 and CDR2 (germline): MDHEN, SYDVKM. V gave up 2 bases and J gave up 3 bases, with 16 bases separating them. There are 16 residues in the CDR3. CDR3 sequence reads: CASSLRHSGTDYGYTF. The CDR3 nucleotides read TGTGCCAGCAGTTTAAGGCATTCCGGGACGGACTATGGCTACACCTTC.

In this sample, this clonotype turned up a few times. The gene calls are TRBV18 and TRBJ2-7; TRBD1 matches at 7 bases. The ends lost 0 bases at V and 3 bases at J; junction bases unmatched: 2. CDR3 length equals 14 residues. Germline values: CDR1 KGHSH, CDR2 LQKENI. CDR3 DNA: TGTGCCAGCTCACCACCGGCAGGGGGCTACGAGCAGTACTTC. Protein: CASSPPAGGYEQYF.

This clonotype occurred once. V is TRBV6-1 and J is TRBJ2-3; no clear D gene. This CDR3 comprises 13 residues. Deletions cut 4 bases from V and 6 bases from J, with 11 bases between. The germline CDR1 and CDR2 sequences are MNHNS and SASEGT. This CDR3 reads CASSVLLEDTQYF. The CDR3 DNA is TGTGCCAGCAGTGTCCTTTTGGAGGATACGCAGTATTTT.

This clonotype was seen a few times. The chain employs TRBV7-9 and TRBJ2-5, with 8 bases lining up with TRBD1. This CDR3 is built from 16 residues. Per the germline V gene, CDR1 is SEHNR and CDR2 is FQNEAQ (reference sequence). The J segment lost 2 bases and the V segment lost 5 bases, leaving 10 bases of the junction unmatched. The CDR3 DNA sequence: TGTGCCAGCAGCCAAAGTTCACAGGGGGTACAAGAGACCCAGTACTTC. Translated: CASSQSSQGVQETQYF.

The CDR3 is CSVEDHRDLYQETQYF. CDR3 bases: TGCAGCGTTGAAGACCACCGGGACTTGTACCAAGAGACCCAGTACTTC. V usage is TRBV29-1 and J usage is TRBJ2-5, with D maybe TRBD2 (6 bases). The CDR3 spans 16 residues. Trimming took 0 bases from V and 0 from J, leaving 14 bases between them. Germline loops: CDR1 SQVTM, CDR2 ANQGSEA.

The rearrangement joins TRBV11-2 to TRBJ2-5, with TRBD1 matching over 10 bases. The CDR3 sequence is 16 residues long. The germline V gene encodes CDR1 SGHAT and CDR2 FQNNGV. The J segment lost 5 bases and the V segment lost 4 bases, leaving 10 bases of the junction unmatched. In DNA form, the CDR3 reads TGTGCCAGCAGCTCTCCGGGACAGGGGTCCGCGGAGACCCAGTACTTC. Translated: CASSSPGQGSAETQYF. The full variable domain, in which reference TRBV11-2 and TRBJ2-5 provide the parts outside the CDR3, is EAGVAQSPRYKIIEKRQSVAFWCNPISGHATLYWYQQILGQGPKLLIQFQNNGVVDDSQLPKDRFSAERLKGVDSTLKIQPAKLEDSAVYLCASSSPGQGSAETQYFGPGTRLLVL.

This clonotype was seen ten or more times. The J gene is TRBJ1-1, the V gene TRBV4-3; a weak D match, TRBD1 (5 bases). V lost 8 bases, J lost 5 bases, and 9 bases lay in between. Germline CDR1 LGHNA, CDR2 YSLEER. CDR3 length: 11 residues. The CDR3 DNA reads as TGCGCCAGCCGGGGCGCGACTGAAGCTTTCTTT. Its protein product is CASRGATEAFF.

The V call is TRBV5-1, the J call TRBJ2-7, with TRBD1 matching over 7 bases. The CDR3 is made up of 14 amino acids. CDR1 is SGHRS and CDR2 is YFSETQ in the germline V gene. J lost 2 bases, V lost 4 bases, and 6 bases had no gene match. The CDR3, as DNA: TGCGCCAGCAGCCACGAGGGGACAGCCTACGAGCAGTACTTC. Translation gives CASSHEGTAYEQYF.

CDR3 in amino acids: CASSYIGGDKNIQYF. The CDR3 DNA reads as TGTGCCAGCAGTTACATCGGGGGAGACAAAAACATTCAGTACTTC. V gene TRBV6-5 combines with J gene TRBJ2-4; perhaps TRBD2 as D (6 bases). CDR1 and CDR2 from the germline V gene are MNHEY and SVGAGI. The CDR3 covers 15 residues. Trimming removed 2 bases at V and 3 bases at J, with 11 bases between.

This chain links TRBV20-1 with TRBJ2-1, with 11 nucleotides matching TRBD2. The CDR3 is 16 residues long. From germline, CDR1 is DFQATT and CDR2 SNEGSKA (reference sequence). V shed 0 bases and J 8 bases; nucleotides not matched to a gene: 9. CDR3 sequence reads: CSAREMLAGGPYEQFF. The CDR3 DNA is TGCAGTGCTAGAGAAATGTTAGCGGGAGGGCCTTATGAGCAGTTCTTC.

The rearrangement links TRBV10-3 to TRBJ2-7, with 9 bases lining up with TRBD2. Germline V gives CDR1 ENHRY, CDR2 SYGVKD. V shed 1 base and J 0 bases; nucleotides not matched to a gene: 13. This CDR3 has 19 amino acids. CDR3 region: CAISEYRALAGPYSYEQYF. The CDR3 bases are TGTGCCATCAGTGAGTACAGGGCGCTAGCGGGACCTTACTCCTACGAGCAGTACTTC.

This clonotype occurred many times. The V and J genes are TRBV4-2 and TRBJ1-5, with 8 bases identical to TRBD1. Germline lookup yields CDR1 LGHNA and CDR2 YNFKEQ. This CDR3 spans 15 amino acids. Trimming took 0 bases from V and 6 from J; bases not matched to a gene: 4. This CDR3 is CASSQDPTGVQPQHF. The CDR3 DNA is TGTGCCAGCAGCCAAGATCCGACAGGGGTTCAGCCCCAGCATTTT.

A few counts support this clonotype. The V call is TRBV6-1, the J call TRBJ2-7, with TRBD2 matching 7 bases. Germline-derived CDR1 and CDR2 are MNHNS and SASEGT. V was pared by 8 bases and J by 1 base, with 11 bases of the junction left unmatched. CDR3 length: 15 residues. This CDR3 is CASGRGGVRSYEQYF. The CDR3 nucleotides read TGTGCCAGCGGTCGGGGAGGGGTCAGATCCTACGAGCAGTACTTC.

This clonotype has a count of ten or more. CDR3 protein: CASSEQGLTDTQYF. In nucleotides, the CDR3 is TGCGCCAGCAGCGAACAGGGATTGACAGATACGCAGTATTTT. This chain links TRBV5-1 with TRBJ2-3; maybe TRBD1 (6 bases). The length of the CDR3 is 14 residues. Germline V gene sequence: CDR1 SGHRS, CDR2 YFSETQ. V was trimmed by 4 bases and J by 3 bases, leaving 12 bases between them. Full variable domain (rest looked up from reference TRBV5-1 and TRBJ2-3): KAGVTQTPRYLIKTRGQQVTLSCSPISGHRSVSWYQQTPGQGLQFLFEYFSETQRNKGNFPGRFSGRQFSNSRSEMNVSTLELGDSALYLCASSEQGLTDTQYFGPGTRLTVL.

This clonotype was recorded many times. The chain links TRBV11-2 to TRBJ1-4, with a weak D call TRBD1 (6 bases). The CDR3 totals 15 residues. Germline V gene data show CDR1 as SGHAT and CDR2 as FQNNGV. V was clipped by 3 bases and J by 8 bases, with 16 bases between them. DNA for the CDR3: TGTGCCAGCAGCTTTTCGGGGGGCGGAGGGGAAAAACTGTTTTTT. It codes for CASSFSGGGGEKLFF.

The rearrangement joins TRBV9 to TRBJ2-1, with 14 bases lining up with TRBD2. CDR1 and CDR2 from the germline V gene are SGDLS and YYNGEE. Trimming at V came to 0 bases and at J to 5 bases, leaving 10 bases not matched to a gene. The length of the CDR3 is 19 residues. This chain's CDR3 is CASSVAGLAGVLGDNEQFF. Here the CDR3 DNA reads TGTGCCAGCAGCGTAGCGGGACTAGCGGGAGTGCTGGGCGACAATGAGCAGTTCTTC. The full variable domain, completed using reference TRBV9 and TRBJ2-1, is DSGVTQTPKHLITATGQRVTLRCSPRSGDLSVYWYQQSLDQGLQFLIQYYNGEERAKGNILERFSAQQFPDLHSELNLSSLELGDSALYFCASSVAGLAGVLGDNEQFFGPGTRLTVL.